Presented here are 24 T cell receptor beta chains from one specimen sequenced in a study of chemoradiotherapy in HPV16-positive cancers. The method was immunoSEQ multiplex PCR; TCRdb's version includes in-frame clones alone and lacks a portion of them. The sample consists of 5,700 or so clones, 65% to 75% of them appearing once. The source material was tumor tissue, sampled from a patient who underwent chemoradiotherapy. Receptor source: a human donor with HPV-associated anogenital cancer.

The CDR3 nucleotides are TGCAGCGCCCTAGCGGGGGCAGATACGCAGTATTTT. Residues: CSALAGADTQYF. The chain is built from TRBV29-1 and TRBJ2-3, with 10 bases lining up with TRBD2. V gave up 7 bases and J gave up 4 bases; unmatched junction bases: 2. Germline CDR1 SQVTM, CDR2 ANQGSEA. The CDR3 is made up of 12 amino acids.

This chain joins TRBV11-1 and TRBJ2-2, with 7 nucleotides matching TRBD1. The CDR3 length is 15 residues. Germline V gene lookup returns CDR1 SGHAT and CDR2 FQDESV (reference sequence). The V gene end was trimmed by 1 base and the J gene end by 6 bases; junction bases not matched to a gene: 5. This CDR3 is CASSLGGGFAGELFF. CDR3 sequence (DNA): TGTGCCAGCAGCTTAGGAGGGGGCTTCGCCGGGGAGCTGTTTTTT.

This chain joins TRBV18 and TRBJ2-2, with a tentative D call TRBD1 (6 bases). The V end was cut by 2 bases, the J end by 3 bases, with 10 bases between. Germline assignment: CDR1 KGHSH and CDR2 LQKENI. The CDR3 contains 15 residues. This CDR3 is CASSPMGADTGELFF. The CDR3 DNA reads TGTGCCAGCTCACCAATGGGGGCGGACACCGGGGAGCTGTTTTTT. Complete variable domain (other parts from reference TRBV18 and TRBJ2-2): NAGVMQNPRHLVRRRGQEARLRCSPMKGHSHVYWYRQLPEEGLKFMVYLQKENIIDESGMPKERFSAEFPKEGPSILRIQQVVRGDSAAYFCASSPMGADTGELFFGEGSRLTVL.

This CDR3 is CASSQWITPFYEQYF. The CDR3 DNA reads as TGTGCCAGCAGCCAATGGATAACCCCATTCTACGAGCAGTACTTC. J is TRBJ2-7 and V is TRBV14, with no clear D. Germline V gene data show CDR1 as SGHDN and CDR2 as FVKESK. The V and J ends lost 2 bases and 3 bases respectively, with 14 bases between them. The CDR3 runs to 15 residues.

The chain is built from TRBV5-6 and TRBJ2-2; a weak D match, TRBD2 (7 bases). The CDR3 has 14 amino acids. CDR1 is SGHDT, CDR2 YYEEEE, per germline. V lost 5 bases and J lost 4, with 12 bases in between. The CDR3 nucleotides read TGTGCCAGCAGTTGGGGGGGGGCCACCGGGGAGCTGTTTTTT. Amino acids: CASSWGGATGELFF.

The chain couples TRBV18 to TRBJ2-2; D unresolved. Looked up from germline, CDR1 is KGHSH and CDR2 is LQKENI. The CDR3 length is 16 residues. V was clipped by 2 bases and J by 1 base, with 11 bases between them. CDR3 amino acids: CASSPSVTGNTGELFF. The CDR3 nucleotides read TGTGCCAGCTCACCAAGTGTAACGGGGAACACCGGGGAGCTGTTTTTT. The variable domain in full, completed from reference TRBV18 and TRBJ2-2, reads NAGVMQNPRHLVRRRGQEARLRCSPMKGHSHVYWYRQLPEEGLKFMVYLQKENIIDESGMPKERFSAEFPKEGPSILRIQQVVRGDSAAYFCASSPSVTGNTGELFFGEGSRLTVL.

J is TRBJ2-3 and V is TRBV9; TRBD2 agrees at 10 bases. V shed 4 bases and J 5 bases; nucleotides not matched to a gene: 7. Germline CDR1 and CDR2: SGDLS and YYNGEE. This CDR3 region has 15 residues. CDR3 coding DNA: TGTGCCAGCAGCCCTCGGCCTAGCGGGAGAGATACGCAGTATTTT. It yields the protein CASSPRPSGRDTQYF.

In regard to this clone: The junction shows a germline mismatch at one end, possibly a read error. V usage is TRBV7-7 and J usage is TRBJ2-6; 7 bases are a match to TRBD1. The CDR3 length is 17 residues. Germline lookup yields CDR1 SSHAT and CDR2 FNYEAQ (reference sequence). Written as DNA, the CDR3 is TGTGCTAGCAGCTTAGGGGGCACTGGCTCTGGGGCCAACGTCCTGACTTTC. Its translation is CASSLGGTGSGANVLTF.

The chain recombines TRBV7-2 with TRBJ1-2; 10 bases are a match to TRBD1. Unmatched junction bases numbered 7, after V lost 5 bases and J lost 7 bases. This CDR3 has 14 amino acids. Germline-derived CDR1 and CDR2 are SGHTA and FQGNSA. The CDR3 nucleotides are TGTGCCAGCAGCGCCCGACAGGGGGCCTCTGGCTACACCTTC. This encodes CASSARQGASGYTF.

V is TRBV19 and J is TRBJ1-5; no clear D. Germline values: CDR1 LNHDA, CDR2 SQIVND (reference sequence). The CDR3 totals 13 residues. V shed 8 bases and J shed 1 base, with 9 bases lying between them. The CDR3 protein is CASHQESNQPQHF. DNA for the CDR3: TGTGCCAGTCATCAGGAGAGCAATCAGCCCCAGCATTTT.

This clone has just one count. CDR3 amino acids: CASSLLPSGSNEQYF. CDR3 DNA: TGTGCCAGCAGCTTACTTCCTAGCGGGAGCAACGAGCAGTACTTC. V is TRBV7-3 and J is TRBJ2-7, with 10 nucleotides matching TRBD2. The CDR3 sequence is 15 residues long. V lost 2 bases, J lost 5 bases, and 6 bases stayed unmatched. The germline V gene encodes CDR1 SGHTA and CDR2 FQGTGA.

The chain uses TRBV7-2 and TRBJ1-1, with D unresolved. From germline, CDR1 is SGHTA and CDR2 FQGNSA. V lost 5 bases, J lost 0 bases, and 10 bases lay in between. The CDR3 totals 14 residues. CDR3 in DNA: TGTGCCAGCAGCAAGGGCTTTATGAACACTGAAGCTTTCTTT. Amino acids: CASSKGFMNTEAFF. The full variable domain, rest sourced from reference TRBV7-2 and TRBJ1-1, is GAGVSQSPSNKVTEKGKDVELRCDPISGHTALYWYRQSLGQGLEFLIYFQGNSAPDKSGLPSDRFSAERTGGSVSTLTIQRTQQEDSAVYLCASSKGFMNTEAFFGQGTRLTVV.

The CDR3 protein is CASGVSLPETQYF. Written as DNA, the CDR3 is TGTGCCAGCGGGGTCAGTTTACCGGAGACCCAGTACTTC. The chain couples TRBV2 to TRBJ2-5; no reliable D call. Trimming left V 8 bases short and J 5 bases short, with 15 bases between. Germline V CDR1 and CDR2: SNHLY, FYNNEI. CDR3 length: 13 residues.

This chain uses TRBV27 with TRBJ2-7, with 7 positions matching TRBD1. With 6 bases clipped from V and 2 bases from J, the junction kept 10 bases outside the gene matches. The CDR3 extends over 15 amino acids. The V gene's germline CDR1 is MNHEY and CDR2 SMNVEV (reference sequence). The CDR3 DNA sequence: TGTGCCAGCAGATCTCACAGGGGCCCAACCTACGAGCAGTACTTC. Residues: CASRSHRGPTYEQYF.

The chain has TRBV10-2 and TRBJ2-1; D unclear. Germline V lookup: CDR1 WSHSY, CDR2 SAAADI. Between the trimmed V and J ends, which lost 3 bases and 7 bases, there was a span of 4 bases. The length of the CDR3 is 11 residues. CDR3 nucleotides: TGCGCCAGCAGTGAAAGGAATGAGCAGTTCTTC. This gives the protein CASSERNEQFF.

The V gene is TRBV7-9, the J gene TRBJ2-7; 9 bases align to TRBD2. The junction had 12 bases not matched to a gene; V was cut back by 5 bases and J by 4 bases. The CDR3 is 16 residues long. CDR1 is SEHNR and CDR2 is FQNEAQ in the germline V gene (reference sequence). This CDR3 reads CASSQEFSGSVYEQYF. The CDR3 DNA sequence: TGTGCCAGCAGCCAAGAATTTAGCGGGAGTGTGTACGAGCAGTACTTC.

This chain joins TRBV7-9 and TRBJ2-7; tentative D call: TRBD1 (6 bases). In germline, CDR1 is SEHNR, CDR2 FQNEAQ (reference sequence). V lost 3 bases, J lost 5 bases, and 8 bases lay in between. CDR3 length: 12 amino acids. CDR3 in DNA: TGTGCCAGCAGCTTGTCAGGGGACGAGCAGTACTTC. Translated, it gives CASSLSGDEQYF.

This clone is a singleton in its sample. The chain combines TRBV27 with TRBJ1-5; TRBD1 matches at 9 bases. Trimming took 3 bases from V and 7 from J; bases not matched to a gene: 7. This CDR3 spans 15 amino acids. Germline V lookup: CDR1 MNHEY, CDR2 SMNVEV (reference sequence). CDR3 in DNA: TGTGCCAGCAGTTTGATGGGACAGGGAGGACAGCCCCAGCATTTT. This codes for CASSLMGQGGQPQHF.

The V gene is TRBV6-4, the J gene TRBJ1-1; no clear D gene. Trimming took off 5 bases at V and 5 bases at J, with 12 bases between the two ends. This CDR3 region has 13 residues. Germline V CDR1 and CDR2: MRHNA, SNTAGT. The CDR3: CASSLQEGTEAFF. CDR3 DNA sequence: TGTGCCAGCAGTCTCCAGGAAGGAACTGAAGCTTTCTTT.

The genes are TRBV14 and TRBJ1-5, with D tentatively TRBD1 (5 bases). The V and J ends lost 3 bases and 5 bases respectively, with 14 bases between them. The CDR3 runs to 15 residues. The germline V gene encodes CDR1 SGHDN and CDR2 FVKESK. In DNA, the CDR3 is TGTGCCAGCAGCCAGGTCCTTTACAGGTATCAGCCCCAGCATTTT. Its protein product is CASSQVLYRYQPQHF.

V usage is TRBV7-3 and J usage is TRBJ2-5; TRBD2 agrees at 14 bases. Germline CDR1 is SGHTA and CDR2 is FQGTGA. J gave up 4 bases and V 5 bases, and 3 bases lay outside the gene matches. The CDR3 contains 15 residues. The CDR3 coding sequence is TGTGCCAGCAGCCCCGGGACTAGCGGGAGAGAGACCCAGTACTTC. Translated: CASSPGTSGRETQYF.

The chain employs TRBV27 and TRBJ2-1, with 7 nucleotides matching TRBD2. Looked up from germline, CDR1 is MNHEY and CDR2 is SMNVEV (reference sequence). J gave up 2 bases and V 5 bases, and 6 bases lay outside the gene matches. There are 15 residues in the CDR3. The CDR3 here is CASSRGLNAYNEQFF. DNA of the CDR3: TGTGCCAGCAGTAGGGGACTAAACGCCTACAATGAGCAGTTCTTC.

The chain links TRBV19 to TRBJ1-5; perhaps TRBD1 as D (5 bases). Between the trimmed V and J ends, which lost 8 bases and 6 bases, there was a span of 11 bases. Germline loops: CDR1 LNHDA, CDR2 SQIVND (reference sequence). The CDR3 consists of 12 residues. The CDR3: CASWDGVQPQHF. CDR3 DNA sequence: TGTGCCAGTTGGGACGGGGTTCAGCCCCAGCATTTT.

The genes are TRBV28 and TRBJ2-3; the match to TRBD2 covers 7 bases. V dropped 6 bases and J dropped 2; count of bases not matched to a gene: 8. The CDR3 consists of 15 residues. Germline V gene sequence: CDR1 MDHEN, CDR2 SYDVKM. CDR3 DNA sequence: TGTGCCAGCAGGCTAGGCCGGGACTACACAGATACGCAGTATTTT. It translates to CASRLGRDYTDTQYF.